This TCR beta chain was recovered during a study of T cells in Graves' hyperthyroidism and ophthalmopathy. Study-wide findings and caveats: Prediction of ophthalmopathy progression came a median about 6 months pre-onset. Most expanded thyroid clonotypes above 0.001 also appeared in blood.

About this clonotype: Its target is not known.

Amplification of TCR beta CDR3 regions used RNA as the template. Primed by the HTBI set, a first-round RT-PCR was run on the TCR CDR3. TCRdb re-derived calls from the multiplex PCR reads in MiXCR, one entry per CDR3 protein. The top ten clones hold 30% to 40% of a sample with about 640,000 distinct CDR3 sequences, around 20% of them seen once. CDR3 length: 15 residues. Germline V gives CDR1 MGHRA, CDR2 YSYEKL. V lost 6 bases to trimming and J lost 4 bases, with 13 bases between them. The clonotype originates from a man between 25 and 39 years old with Graves' ophthalmopathy. V gene TRBV4-1 combines with J gene TRBJ2-6; D is perhaps TRBD2 (5 bases). The sample comprised blood. The CDR3 DNA follows: TGCGCCAGCAGTGACGCCGGGATCGGGGCCAACGTCCTGACTTTC. This gives the protein CASSDAGIGANVLTF.